The rows below give T cell receptor beta chains drawn from one sample of a study of PD-1 blockade in classical Hodgkin lymphoma. Profiling relied on immunoSEQ multiplex PCR, and the TCRdb table lists in-frame clones only, not all of them. This sample has approximately 79,000 clones; nearly 95% occur once, and the top ten carry over 2.5%. Source: peripheral blood mononuclear cells (PBMCs), taken before the second cycle of nivolumab. The receptors shown here come from a human donor with classical Hodgkin lymphoma. Each CDR3 is given with its conserved first and last residue. The order of the fields is CDR3 protein, CDR3 DNA, J gene, V gene, D gene. D genes are given only for firm matches.

cdr3_aa: CASKQAGNTEAFF
cdr3_nt: TGCGCCAGCAAACAGGCCGGGAACACTGAAGCTTTCTTT
j_call: TRBJ1-1
v_call: TRBV10-1
d_call: -

cdr3_aa: CASSHGTATTYEQYF
cdr3_nt: TGTGCCAGCAGCCATGGGACAGCCACTACCTACGAGCAGTACTTC
j_call: TRBJ2-7
v_call: TRBV5-4
d_call: TRBD1

cdr3_aa: CASSILLYTDTQYF
cdr3_nt: TGTGCCAGTAGTATTTTGCTTTACACAGATACGCAGTATTTT
j_call: TRBJ2-3
v_call: TRBV19
d_call: -

cdr3_aa: CAWSTTRTGAGVNSPLHF
cdr3_nt: TGTGCCTGGAGTACAACCCGGACAGGGGCTGGGGTTAATTCACCCCTCCACTTT
j_call: TRBJ1-6
v_call: TRBV30
d_call: TRBD1

cdr3_aa: CAWGRYRDRGQPQHF
cdr3_nt: TGTGCCTGGGGGAGGTACCGGGACAGGGGACAGCCCCAGCATTTT
j_call: TRBJ1-5
v_call: TRBV30
d_call: TRBD1

cdr3_aa: CAWRLTGAPNQPQHF
cdr3_nt: TGTGCCTGGAGACTGACAGGGGCCCCCAATCAGCCCCAGCATTTT
j_call: TRBJ1-5
v_call: TRBV30
d_call: TRBD1

cdr3_aa: CASSHPGQGNEKLFF
cdr3_nt: TGTGCCAGCAGTCATCCGGGACAGGGGAATGAAAAACTGTTTTTT
j_call: TRBJ1-4
v_call: TRBV6-1
d_call: TRBD1

cdr3_aa: CASSLVGSGKEDEKLFF
cdr3_nt: TGCGCCAGCAGCTTGGTTGGTTCGGGCAAGGAGGATGAAAAACTGTTTTTT
j_call: TRBJ1-4
v_call: TRBV5-1
d_call: -

cdr3_aa: CASSPDPAGVIDEQYF
cdr3_nt: TGTGCCAGCAGTCCAGACCCAGCGGGAGTGATAGACGAGCAGTACTTC
j_call: TRBJ2-7
v_call: TRBV27
d_call: TRBD2

cdr3_aa: CASTSYRGLGGEQFF
cdr3_nt: TGTGCCAGCACCAGCTACAGGGGCCTCGGGGGTGAGCAGTTCTTC
j_call: TRBJ2-1
v_call: TRBV11-2
d_call: -

cdr3_aa: CASSLDASGSINEQFF
cdr3_nt: TGCGCCAGCAGCTTGGATGCTAGCGGGAGTATAAATGAGCAGTTCTTC
j_call: TRBJ2-1
v_call: TRBV5-1
d_call: TRBD2